This TCR beta chain is from a study of shared clonotypes between healthy human individuals. Study outcomes and limitations: Estimated richness was generally greater in naive than memory subsets. It was the non-shared clonotypes that had lower generation probabilities than clonotypes shared by all four donors. Measured sharing among donors was expected to vary with sequencing depth.

For this clone: The antigen remains undetermined. This CDR3 is also generated by other DNA sequences in the sample.

Sequencing was performed with immunoSEQ multiplex PCR; in TCRdb, only in-frame clones are kept and a portion is missing. The repertoire holds approximately 2.1 million clones, with approximately 93% as singletons. Those who donated were healthy HIV-negative adults, with no recent acute infections or vaccinations reported. The CDR3 contains 11 residues. CDR1 and CDR2 from the germline V gene are MDHEN and SYDVKM. V lost 6 bases, J lost 7 bases, and 7 bases lay in between. Sequencing was performed on naive CD4+ T cells from PBMCs. Subset meaning: CD45RA+ positively selected. The sequence was collected from a man between 18 and 29 years old in good health. Some clones in this sample may be carry-over from other donors' samples. The V call is TRBV28, the J call TRBJ1-5; D gene ambiguous. The CDR3 spells CASSLEQPQHF. The CDR3 DNA follows: TGTGCCAGCAGCTTGGAGCAGCCCCAGCATTTT.